This entry is about one T cell receptor beta chain. The sample is drawn from a study of OX40 agonist ivuxolimab in advanced cancers. Clones were read by immunoSEQ multiplex PCR, and TCRdb kept only the in-frame ones, dropping some. Altogether about 82,000 clones are present, 80% to 95% being singletons, with the ten largest covering around 0.64%. The clonotype originates from an adult with an advanced solid tumor such as melanoma, head and neck, liver or kidney cancer. The sample consisted of CD4+ or CD8+ T cells sorted from blood, taken in a trial of the OX40 agonist ivuxolimab.

The CDR3 DNA is TGCAGCGTGCCCCCTAGGACAGCGAGCGATGCAACTAATGAAAAACTGTTTTTT. This gives the protein CSVPPRTASDATNEKLFF. The gene calls are TRBV29-1 and TRBJ1-4; the D gene is possibly TRBD1 (6 bases). V was cut by 6 bases and J by 0 bases, with 23 bases left in between. Germline V gene lookup returns CDR1 SQVTM and CDR2 ANQGSEA. The CDR3 length is 18 residues.